A single sample gave rise to the 5 T cell receptor beta chains below, sequenced in a study of blood T cell repertoires in COVID-19. The assay was immunoSEQ multiplex PCR, and TCRdb's table has in-frame clones only and misses some. The sample has 150,000 to 200,000 clones, around 90% seen once; the top ten hold over 7%. The sequenced sample was PBMCs or T cells enriched from blood (not recorded which). These receptors were obtained from a woman younger than 30 who had recovered from COVID-19.

In its sample, this clone was seen a few times. This chain connects TRBV6-5 to TRBJ1-6; the D is unclear. The CDR3 totals 13 residues. CDR1 and CDR2 (germline): MNHEY, SVGAGI. V was trimmed by 8 bases and J by 3 bases, leaving 8 bases between them. The CDR3: CASEVFYNSPLHF. CDR3 coding DNA: TGTGCCAGCGAGGTCTTCTATAATTCACCCCTCCACTTT.

This chain links TRBV2 with TRBJ1-5; weak D call: TRBD1 (5 bases). Trimming took 3 bases from V and 2 from J, leaving 11 bases between them. Germline loops: CDR1 SNHLY, CDR2 FYNNEI. This CDR3 is built from 15 residues. CDR3 in amino acids: CASSDLRGGNQPQHF. CDR3 sequence (DNA): TGTGCCAGCAGTGACCTTAGGGGCGGCAATCAGCCCCAGCATTTT.

The CDR3 DNA follows: TGTGCCAGCTCACCAAGTCAGCAGGGGGATCAGCCCCAGCATTTT. This translates into CASSPSQQGDQPQHF. V usage is TRBV18 and J usage is TRBJ1-5, with TRBD1 identical over 7 bases. The CDR3 consists of 15 residues. Per the germline V gene, CDR1 is KGHSH and CDR2 is LQKENI. The ends lost 2 bases at V and 5 bases at J; junction bases unmatched: 6.

The chain is built from TRBV9 and TRBJ2-7; 10 bases agree with TRBD1. The CDR3 totals 16 residues. V shed 2 bases, J shed 5 bases, and the junction held 10 bases outside the gene matches. The germline V gene has CDR1 SGDLS and CDR2 YYNGEE. CDR3 in DNA: TGTGCCAGCAGCGTTAGAGGGGACAGGGGTGGCAACGAGCAGTACTTC. Translating it yields CASSVRGDRGGNEQYF.

The rearrangement joins TRBV28 to TRBJ2-7; maybe TRBD1 (5 bases). V was clipped by 5 bases and J by 2 bases, with 16 bases between them. CDR1 MDHEN and CDR2 SYDVKM come from the germline V gene. The CDR3 extends over 15 amino acids. DNA for the CDR3: TGTGCCAGCAGTCCCGACAGAATGTTAACCTACGAGCAGTACTTC. It codes for CASSPDRMLTYEQYF.